This T cell receptor beta chain was identified in a study of blood T cell repertoires in COVID-19. V shed 2 bases and J shed 2 bases, with 6 bases lying between them. The CDR3 length is 12 residues. Germline V gives CDR1 GTSNPN, CDR2 SVGIG (reference sequence). Produced via immunoSEQ multiplex PCR; TCRdb's table is partial and in-frame only. This table holds some 390,000 clones, approximately 90% found once. Sequencing was carried out using PBMCs or T cells enriched from blood (not recorded which). This clonotype was obtained from a man aged 25-45 years who had recovered from COVID-19. The chain links TRBV30 to TRBJ1-2, with no clear D. CDR3: CAWSSGNYGYTF. In DNA form, the CDR3 reads TGTGCCTGGAGTTCGGGGAACTATGGCTACACCTTC.